This T cell receptor (beta chain) was profiled in a study of T cells in Graves' hyperthyroidism and ophthalmopathy. This clonotype was detected only a few times. Its target is not known. With 0 bases removed from V and 0 bases from J, the gap between germline ends came to 9 bases. Germline CDR1 reads MGHRA; CDR2 reads YSYEKL. The CDR3 totals 16 residues. Regarding the study as a whole: Patients with ophthalmopathy were separated from those with stable hyperthyroidism by a 13 V-J model. The model foresaw ophthalmopathy a median around 6.8 months prior to onset.

The CDR3 regions of TCR beta were amplified from RNA transcripts. HTBI primers were used for first-round RT-PCR of the TCR CDR3. TCRdb ran MiXCR on the multiplex PCR reads and lists one entry per CDR3 protein. This table holds roughly 500,000 distinct CDR3 sequences, approximately 48% found once. The chain combines TRBV4-1 with TRBJ1-3; unclear D gene. Sequenced sample: peripheral blood or thyroid tissue (not recorded which). The clonotype was recovered from an adult woman with Graves' disease, either hyperthyroidism or ophthalmopathy (not recorded which). CDR3 coding DNA: TGCGCCAGCAGCCAAGATGGAACAGTCTCTGGAAACACCATATATTTT. Translated: CASSQDGTVSGNTIYF.